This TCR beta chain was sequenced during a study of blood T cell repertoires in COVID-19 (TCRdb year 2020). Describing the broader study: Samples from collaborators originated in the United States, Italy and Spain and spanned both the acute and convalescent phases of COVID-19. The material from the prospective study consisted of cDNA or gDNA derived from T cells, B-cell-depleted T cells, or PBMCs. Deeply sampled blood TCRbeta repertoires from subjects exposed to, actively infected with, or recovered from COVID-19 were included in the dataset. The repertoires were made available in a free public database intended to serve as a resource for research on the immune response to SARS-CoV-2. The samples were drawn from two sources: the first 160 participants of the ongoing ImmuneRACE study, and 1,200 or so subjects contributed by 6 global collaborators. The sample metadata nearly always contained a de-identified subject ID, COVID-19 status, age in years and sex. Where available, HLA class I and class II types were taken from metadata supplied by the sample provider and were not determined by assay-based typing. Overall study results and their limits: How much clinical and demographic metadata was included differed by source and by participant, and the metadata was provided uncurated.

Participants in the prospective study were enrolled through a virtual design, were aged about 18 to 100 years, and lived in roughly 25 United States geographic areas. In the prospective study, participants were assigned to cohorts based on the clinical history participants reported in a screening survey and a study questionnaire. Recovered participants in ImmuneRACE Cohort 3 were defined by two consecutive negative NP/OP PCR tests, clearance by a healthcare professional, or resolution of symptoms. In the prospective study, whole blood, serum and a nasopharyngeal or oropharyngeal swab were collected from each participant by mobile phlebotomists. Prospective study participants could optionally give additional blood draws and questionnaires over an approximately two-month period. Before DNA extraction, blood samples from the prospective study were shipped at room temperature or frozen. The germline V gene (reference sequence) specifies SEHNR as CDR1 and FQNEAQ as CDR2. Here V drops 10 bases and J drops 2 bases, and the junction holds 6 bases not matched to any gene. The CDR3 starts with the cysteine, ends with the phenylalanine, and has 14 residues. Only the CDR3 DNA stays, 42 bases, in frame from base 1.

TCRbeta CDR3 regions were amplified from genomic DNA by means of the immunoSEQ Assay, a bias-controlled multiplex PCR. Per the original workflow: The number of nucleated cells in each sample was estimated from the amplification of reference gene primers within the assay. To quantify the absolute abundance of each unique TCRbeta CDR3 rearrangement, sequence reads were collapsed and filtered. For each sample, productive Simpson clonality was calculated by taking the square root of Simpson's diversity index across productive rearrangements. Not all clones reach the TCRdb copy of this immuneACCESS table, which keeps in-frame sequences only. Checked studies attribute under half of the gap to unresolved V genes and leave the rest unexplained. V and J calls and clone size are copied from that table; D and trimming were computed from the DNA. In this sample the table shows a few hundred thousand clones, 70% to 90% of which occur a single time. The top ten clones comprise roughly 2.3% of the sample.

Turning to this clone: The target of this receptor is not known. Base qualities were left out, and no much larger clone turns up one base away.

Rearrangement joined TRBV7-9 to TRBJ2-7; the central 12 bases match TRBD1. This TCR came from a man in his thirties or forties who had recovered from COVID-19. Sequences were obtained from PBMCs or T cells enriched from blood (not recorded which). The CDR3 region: CATNRDRGPYEQYF. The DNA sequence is TGTGCCACTAACCGGGACAGGGGGCCCTACGAGCAGTACTTC.